The text below deals with one T cell receptor beta chain. This record belongs to a study of blood T cell repertoires in COVID-19. Whole-study context: Sites across the United States, Italy and Spain contributed samples from acute and convalescent COVID-19. In each case, the material was cDNA or gDNA derived from T cells, B-cell-depleted T cells, or PBMCs.

This CDR3 has 16 residues. Germline CDR1 reads MNHEY; CDR2 reads SVGEGT. J lost 7 bases, V lost 6 bases, and 11 bases had no gene match. Per the study methods: Quantification of nucleated cells was approximated via reference gene primer amplification. Produced via immunoSEQ multiplex PCR; TCRdb's table is partial and in-frame only. From that table come the V and J calls and clone size; the DNA was used to work out D and trimming. There are a few hundred thousand clones in the sample; around 85% occur only once, and 11% lies in the top ten. The receptor's source is a woman aged 70 to 79 with acute or convalescent COVID-19. V and J are TRBV6-2 or TRBV6-3 and TRBJ2-1, with 11 bases that match TRBD2. The sample taken for sequencing was peripheral blood. The CDR3 protein is CASSPGPSGGSNEQFF. CDR3 bases: TGTGCCAGCAGCCCCGGCCCTAGCGGGGGGTCGAATGAGCAGTTCTTC.